The entry below gives a single TCR beta chain sequence along with its context. The V and J ends lost 6 bases and 10 bases respectively, with 10 bases between them. The CDR3 runs 12 residues. Per the germline V gene, CDR1 is SNHLY and CDR2 is FYNNEI. The record originates from a study of blood T cell repertoires in COVID-19. The overall study: COVID-19 samples from acute and convalescent phases originated in the United States, Italy and Spain. PBMCs, B-cell-depleted T cells, or T cells were the source of the cDNA or gDNA that made up the material.

In the authors' methods: Amplification of reference gene primers provided the estimated nucleated cell counts. Profiled with immunoSEQ multiplex PCR; TCRdb holds only in-frame clones, not every one. Clonal size and the V and J genes are those of that table, whereas D and trimming came from the DNA. The data hold around 150,000 clones, with approximately 92% observed a single time. V and J are TRBV2 and TRBJ1-6; D is unclear. Material for sequencing was peripheral blood. The receptor's source is a woman aged 45-65 years with acute or convalescent COVID-19. The CDR3 coding sequence is TGTGCCAGCAGGCCACCGGTCTCACCCCTCCACTTT. Protein product: CASRPPVSPLHF.